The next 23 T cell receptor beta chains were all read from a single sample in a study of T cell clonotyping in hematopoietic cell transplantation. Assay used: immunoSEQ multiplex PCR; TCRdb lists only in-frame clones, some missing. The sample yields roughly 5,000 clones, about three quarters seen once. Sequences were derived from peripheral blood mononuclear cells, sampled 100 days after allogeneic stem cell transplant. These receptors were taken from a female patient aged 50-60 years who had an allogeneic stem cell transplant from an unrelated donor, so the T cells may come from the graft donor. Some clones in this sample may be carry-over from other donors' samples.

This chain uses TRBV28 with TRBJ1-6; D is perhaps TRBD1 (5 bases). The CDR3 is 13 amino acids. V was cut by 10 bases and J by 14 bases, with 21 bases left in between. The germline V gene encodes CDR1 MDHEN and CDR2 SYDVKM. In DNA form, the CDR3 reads TGTGCCACACGAGAAGGGGCCGGTGGGACCCTCCACTTT. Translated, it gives CATREGAGGTLHF.

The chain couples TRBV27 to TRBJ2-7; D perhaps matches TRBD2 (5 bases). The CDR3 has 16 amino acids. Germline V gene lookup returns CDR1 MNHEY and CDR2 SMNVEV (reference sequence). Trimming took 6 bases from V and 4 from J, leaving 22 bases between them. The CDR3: CASSPPAGHPFYEQYF. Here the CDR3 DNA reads TGTGCCAGCAGCCCCCCGGCGGGTCACCCTTTTTACGAGCAGTACTTC.

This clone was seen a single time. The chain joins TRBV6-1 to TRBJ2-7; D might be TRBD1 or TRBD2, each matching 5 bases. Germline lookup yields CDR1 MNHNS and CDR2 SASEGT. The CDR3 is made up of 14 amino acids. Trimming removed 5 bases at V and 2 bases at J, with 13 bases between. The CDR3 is CASSPGPIPYEQYF. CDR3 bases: TGTGCCAGCAGTCCGGGACCCATACCCTACGAGCAGTACTTC.

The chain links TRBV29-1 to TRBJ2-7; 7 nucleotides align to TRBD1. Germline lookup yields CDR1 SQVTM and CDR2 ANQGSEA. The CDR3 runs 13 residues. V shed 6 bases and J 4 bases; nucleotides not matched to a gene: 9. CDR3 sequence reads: CSVTGTAGYEQYF. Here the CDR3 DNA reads TGCAGCGTCACCGGGACAGCTGGATACGAGCAGTACTTC.

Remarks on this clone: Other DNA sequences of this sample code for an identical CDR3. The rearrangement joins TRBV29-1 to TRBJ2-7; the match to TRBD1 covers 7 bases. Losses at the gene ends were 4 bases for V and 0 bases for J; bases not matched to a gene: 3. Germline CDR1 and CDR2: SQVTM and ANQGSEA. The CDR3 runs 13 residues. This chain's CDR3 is CSVGQGLSYEQYF. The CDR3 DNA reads TGCAGCGTTGGACAGGGCCTCTCCTACGAGCAGTACTTC.

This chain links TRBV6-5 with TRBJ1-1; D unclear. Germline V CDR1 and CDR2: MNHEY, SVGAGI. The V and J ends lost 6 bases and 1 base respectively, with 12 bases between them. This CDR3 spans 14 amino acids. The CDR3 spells CASRNMGGNTEAFF. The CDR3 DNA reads TGTGCCAGCAGGAACATGGGAGGGAACACTGAAGCTTTCTTT.

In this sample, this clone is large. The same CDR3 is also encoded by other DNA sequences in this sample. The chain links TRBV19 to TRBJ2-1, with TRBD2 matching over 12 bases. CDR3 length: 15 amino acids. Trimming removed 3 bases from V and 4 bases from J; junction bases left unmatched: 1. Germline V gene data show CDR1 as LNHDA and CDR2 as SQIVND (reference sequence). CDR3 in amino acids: CASSMTSGGYNEQFF. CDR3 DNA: TGTGCCAGTAGTATGACTAGCGGGGGATACAATGAGCAGTTCTTC.

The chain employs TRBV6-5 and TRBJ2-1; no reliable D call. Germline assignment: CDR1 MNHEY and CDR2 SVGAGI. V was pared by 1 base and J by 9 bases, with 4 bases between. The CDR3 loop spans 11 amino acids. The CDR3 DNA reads TGTGCCAGCAGTTACTATGGTGAGCAGTTCTTC. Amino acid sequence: CASSYYGEQFF.

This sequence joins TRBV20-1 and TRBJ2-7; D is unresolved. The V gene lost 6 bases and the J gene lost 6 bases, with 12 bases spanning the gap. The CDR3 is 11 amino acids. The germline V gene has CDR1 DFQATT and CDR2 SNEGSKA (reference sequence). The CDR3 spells CSANLLGEQYF. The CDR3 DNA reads TGCAGTGCGAACCTCTTGGGCGAGCAGTACTTC.

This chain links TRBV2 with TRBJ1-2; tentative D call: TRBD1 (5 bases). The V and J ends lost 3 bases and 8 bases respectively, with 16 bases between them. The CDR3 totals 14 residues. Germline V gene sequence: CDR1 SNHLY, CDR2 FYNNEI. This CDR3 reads CASSDRGGVNGYTF. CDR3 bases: TGTGCCAGCAGTGATAGGGGAGGGGTGAACGGCTACACCTTC.

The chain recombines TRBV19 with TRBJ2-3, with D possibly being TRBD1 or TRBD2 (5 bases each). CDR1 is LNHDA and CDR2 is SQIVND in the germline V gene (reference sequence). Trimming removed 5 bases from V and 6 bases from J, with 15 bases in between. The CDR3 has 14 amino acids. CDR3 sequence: CASSLGTGIDTQYF. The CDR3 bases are TGTGCCAGTAGTTTAGGGACGGGGATTGATACGCAGTATTTT.

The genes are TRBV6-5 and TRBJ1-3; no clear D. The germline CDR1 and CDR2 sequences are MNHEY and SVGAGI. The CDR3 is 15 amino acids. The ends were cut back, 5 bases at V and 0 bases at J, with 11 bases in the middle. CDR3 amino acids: CASSTADVSGNTIYF. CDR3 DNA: TGTGCCAGCAGTACCGCTGATGTCTCTGGAAACACCATATATTTT.

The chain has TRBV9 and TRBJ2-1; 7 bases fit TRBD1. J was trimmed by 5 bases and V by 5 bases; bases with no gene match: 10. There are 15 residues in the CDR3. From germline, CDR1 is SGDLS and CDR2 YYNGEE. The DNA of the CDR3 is TGTGCCAGCAGGCCCCAGACAGGGAAGGACAATGAGCAGTTCTTC. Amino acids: CASRPQTGKDNEQFF.

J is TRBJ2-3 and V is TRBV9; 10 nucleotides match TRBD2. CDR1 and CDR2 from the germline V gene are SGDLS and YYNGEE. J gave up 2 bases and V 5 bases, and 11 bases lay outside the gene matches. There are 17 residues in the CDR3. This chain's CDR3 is CASSYLSGTSVTDTQYF. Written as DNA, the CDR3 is TGTGCCAGCAGTTACCTGTCCGGGACTAGCGTCACAGATACGCAGTATTTT.

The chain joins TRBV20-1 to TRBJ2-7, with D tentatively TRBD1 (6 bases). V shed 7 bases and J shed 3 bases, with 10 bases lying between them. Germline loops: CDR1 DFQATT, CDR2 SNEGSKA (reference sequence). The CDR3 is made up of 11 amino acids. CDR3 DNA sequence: TGCAGTGTGGCAGGGGTCTACGAGCAGTACTTC. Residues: CSVAGVYEQYF.

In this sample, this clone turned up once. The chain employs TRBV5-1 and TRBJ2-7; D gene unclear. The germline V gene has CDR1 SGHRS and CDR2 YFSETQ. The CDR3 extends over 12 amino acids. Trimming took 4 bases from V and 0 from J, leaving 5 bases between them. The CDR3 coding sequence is TGCGCCAGCAGCCCTCCCTCCTACGAGCAGTACTTC. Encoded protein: CASSPPSYEQYF. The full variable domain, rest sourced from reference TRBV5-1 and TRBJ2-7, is KAGVTQTPRYLIKTRGQQVTLSCSPISGHRSVSWYQQTPGQGLQFLFEYFSETQRNKGNFPGRFSGRQFSNSRSEMNVSTLELGDSALYLCASSPPSYEQYFGPGTRLTVT.

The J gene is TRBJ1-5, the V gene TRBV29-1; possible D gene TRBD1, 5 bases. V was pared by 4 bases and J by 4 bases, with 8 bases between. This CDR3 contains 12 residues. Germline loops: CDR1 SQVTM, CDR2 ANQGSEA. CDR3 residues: CSVGGANQPQHF. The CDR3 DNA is TGCAGCGTTGGAGGGGCAAATCAGCCCCAGCATTTT.

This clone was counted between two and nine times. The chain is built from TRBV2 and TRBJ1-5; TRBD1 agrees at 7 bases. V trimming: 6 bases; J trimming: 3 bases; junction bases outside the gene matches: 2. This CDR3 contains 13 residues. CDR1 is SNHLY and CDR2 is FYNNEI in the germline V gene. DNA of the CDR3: TGTGCCAGCAGCGGGACAGCCAATCAGCCCCAGCATTTT. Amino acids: CASSGTANQPQHF.

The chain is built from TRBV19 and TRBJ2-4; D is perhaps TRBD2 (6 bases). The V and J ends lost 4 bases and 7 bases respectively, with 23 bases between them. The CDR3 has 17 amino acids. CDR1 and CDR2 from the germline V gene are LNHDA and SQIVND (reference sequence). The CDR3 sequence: CASSTRDSNRRGNIQYF. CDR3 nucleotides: TGTGCCAGTAGTACCCGGGACTCCAACCGCCGGGGGAACATTCAGTACTTC.

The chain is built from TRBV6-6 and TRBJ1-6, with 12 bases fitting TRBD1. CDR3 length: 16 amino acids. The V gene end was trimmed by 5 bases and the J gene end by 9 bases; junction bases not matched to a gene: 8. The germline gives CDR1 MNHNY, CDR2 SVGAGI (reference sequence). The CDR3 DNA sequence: TGTGCCAGCAGTCCCTGGGGACAGGGGGCGGGTTCACCCCTCCACTTT. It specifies CASSPWGQGAGSPLHF.

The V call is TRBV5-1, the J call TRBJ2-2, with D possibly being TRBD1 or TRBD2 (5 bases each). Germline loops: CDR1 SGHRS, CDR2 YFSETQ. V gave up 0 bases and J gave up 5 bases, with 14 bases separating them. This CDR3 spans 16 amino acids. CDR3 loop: CASSLESGLRTGELFF. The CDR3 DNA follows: TGCGCCAGCAGCTTGGAATCGGGGCTTCGAACCGGGGAGCTGTTTTTT.

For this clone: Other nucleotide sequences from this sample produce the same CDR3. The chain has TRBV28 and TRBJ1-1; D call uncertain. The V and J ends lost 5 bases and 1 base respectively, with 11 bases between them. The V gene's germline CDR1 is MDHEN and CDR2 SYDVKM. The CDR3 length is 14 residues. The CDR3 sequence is CASSPPTGNTEAFF. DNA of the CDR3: TGTGCCAGCAGTCCCCCGACGGGGAACACTGAAGCTTTCTTT. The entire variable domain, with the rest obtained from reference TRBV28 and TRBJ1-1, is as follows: DVKVTQSSRYLVKRTGEKVFLECVQDMDHENMFWYRQDPGLGLRLIYFSYDVKMKEKGDIPEGYSVSREKKERFSLILESASTNQTSMYLCASSPPTGNTEAFFGQGTRLTVV.

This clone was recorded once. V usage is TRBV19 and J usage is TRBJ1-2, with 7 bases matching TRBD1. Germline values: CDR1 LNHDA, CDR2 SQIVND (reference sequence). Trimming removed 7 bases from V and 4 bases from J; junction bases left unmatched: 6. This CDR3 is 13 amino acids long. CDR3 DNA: TGTGCCAGTACAACACAGGGGACCTATGGCTACACCTTC. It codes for CASTTQGTYGYTF.